Described below is a single T cell receptor (beta chain) sequence and its context. Its cognate antigen is unknown. The V gene lost 5 bases and the J gene lost 10 bases, with 17 bases spanning the gap. The CDR3 extends over 13 amino acids. Per germline, CDR1 SSHAT and CDR2 FNYEAQ (reference sequence). The entry originates in a study of T cell repertoires in cytomegalovirus infection. One entry per CDR3 protein, called by TCRdb with MiXCR from the reads. Found here are about 110,000 distinct CDR3 sequences, around 31% of them singletons; the top ten hold roughly 81%. This clonotype was obtained from a human donor in good health (CMV status not recorded). Some clones in this sample may be carry-over from other donors' samples. V gene TRBV7-7 combines with J gene TRBJ1-1; possible D gene TRBD1, 5 bases. The sequencing used CD8+ T cells from cultured PBMCs, collected from culture after CMV antigen stimulation. CDR3 amino acids: CASSRGTEPRAFF. CDR3 nucleotide sequence: TGTGCCAGCAGCCGCGGGACGGAACCCAGAGCTTTCTTT.